This T cell receptor beta chain was recorded in a study of cytomegalovirus exposure and HLA in healthy donors. The PCR contained 60 Vbeta and 13 Jbeta primers. TCRdb's copy holds only in-frame clones and misses some; the assay was immunoSEQ multiplex PCR. The sample lists some 98,000 clones; around 70% were seen once. Germline loops: CDR1 MNHEY, CDR2 SMNVEV (reference sequence). The CDR3 runs to 11 residues. Trimming left V 11 bases short and J 3 bases short, with 11 bases between. The source material was PBMCs. The chain couples TRBV27 to TRBJ2-7; maybe TRBD2 (5 bases). This TCR was sampled from a man aged 45-65 years in good health and CMV-seronegative. The CDR3 DNA reads as TGTGCCGCCGGACGGGGCTACGAGCAGTACTTC. Its protein is CAAGRGYEQYF.